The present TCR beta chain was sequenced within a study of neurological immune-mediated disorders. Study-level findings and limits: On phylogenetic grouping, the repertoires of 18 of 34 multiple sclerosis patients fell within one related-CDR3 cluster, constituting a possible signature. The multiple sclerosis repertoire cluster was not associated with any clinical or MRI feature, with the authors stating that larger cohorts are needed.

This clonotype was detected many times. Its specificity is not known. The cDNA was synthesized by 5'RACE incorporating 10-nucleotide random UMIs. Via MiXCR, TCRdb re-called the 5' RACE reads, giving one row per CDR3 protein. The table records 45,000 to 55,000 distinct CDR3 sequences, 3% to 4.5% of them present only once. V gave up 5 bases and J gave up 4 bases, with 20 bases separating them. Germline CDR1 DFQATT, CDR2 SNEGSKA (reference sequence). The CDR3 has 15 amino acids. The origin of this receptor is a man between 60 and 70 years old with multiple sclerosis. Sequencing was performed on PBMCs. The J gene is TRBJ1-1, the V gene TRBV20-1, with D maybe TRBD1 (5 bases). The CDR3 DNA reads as TGCAGTGCTGCGCAACCCGGGACCTCGGGCACTGAAGCTTTCTTT. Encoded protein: CSAAQPGTSGTEAFF.